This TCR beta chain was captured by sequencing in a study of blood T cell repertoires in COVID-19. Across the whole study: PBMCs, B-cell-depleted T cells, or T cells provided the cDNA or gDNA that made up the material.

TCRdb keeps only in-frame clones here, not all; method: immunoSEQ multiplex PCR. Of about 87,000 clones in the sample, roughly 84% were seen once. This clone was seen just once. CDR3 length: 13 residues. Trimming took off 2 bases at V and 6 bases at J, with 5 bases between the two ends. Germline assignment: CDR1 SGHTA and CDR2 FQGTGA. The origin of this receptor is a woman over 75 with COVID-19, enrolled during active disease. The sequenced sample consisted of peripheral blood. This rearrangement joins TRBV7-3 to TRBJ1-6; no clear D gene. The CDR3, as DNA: TGTGCCAGCAGCTTAGAGGGTAATTCACCCCTCCACTTT. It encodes CASSLEGNSPLHF.